This T cell receptor beta chain was captured in a study of blood T cell repertoires in COVID-19. Germline V gene lookup returns CDR1 SGHRS and CDR2 YFSETQ. V was trimmed by 2 bases and J by 4 bases, leaving 14 bases between them. The CDR3 consists of 15 residues. TCRdb's table, derived via immunoSEQ multiplex PCR, lists solely in-frame clones and lacks some. Of about 170,000 clones listed, approximately 80% are singletons. Source material: peripheral blood. The receptor was derived from an elderly woman with acute or convalescent COVID-19. This sequence joins TRBV5-1 and TRBJ2-3; D perhaps matches TRBD2 (6 bases). The CDR3 sequence: CASSFGGTVPDTQYF. In DNA, the CDR3 is TGCGCCAGCAGCTTTGGCGGGACGGTCCCAGATACGCAGTATTTT.